The 19 T cell receptor beta chains reported below all come from one sample, sequenced in a study of blood T cell repertoires in COVID-19 (dated by TCRdb to the early 2020s). To prepare the library, the immunoSEQ multiplex PCR assay was applied. This immuneACCESS table, as held by TCRdb, lists in-frame sequences with V and J called but not all clones. Of the missing ones, under half trace to an unresolved V gene in checked studies; the others have no known cause. The sample has approximately 250,000 clones on record, 86% of them singletons. The ten largest clones add up to roughly 2% of the sample. Sequenced: peripheral blood. The source of these receptors is a man between 25 and 39 years old with active or convalescent COVID-19.

V usage is TRBV18 and J usage is TRBJ1-3; D is possibly TRBD1 (5 bases). V gave up 5 bases and J gave up 0 bases, with 23 bases separating them. Germline V gene sequence: CDR1 KGHSH, CDR2 LQKENI. This CDR3 has 19 amino acids. CDR3 coding DNA: TGTGCCAGCTCATCCCCTTTTAAGACAGCCGCGAGCTCTGGAAACACCATATATTTT. The encoded protein is CASSSPFKTAASSGNTIYF.

The chain employs TRBV5-8 and TRBJ2-3; D gene unclear. CDR1 is SGHTS and CDR2 is YDEGEE in the germline V gene. This CDR3 region has 11 residues. V shed 2 bases and J shed 7 bases, with 5 bases lying between them. The CDR3 loop is CASSFGNTQYF. The CDR3 region has the DNA TGTGCCAGCAGCTTCGGTAATACGCAGTATTTT. The whole variable domain, remainder taken from reference TRBV5-8 and TRBJ2-3, is EAGVTQSPTHLIKTRGQQATLRCSPISGHTSVYWYQQALGLGLQFLLWYDEGEERNRGNFPPRFSGRQFPNYSSELNVNALELEDSALYLCASSFGNTQYFGPGTRLTVL.

The V gene is TRBV10-3, the J gene TRBJ2-7; no clear D. The germline V and J ends were trimmed by 2 bases and 4 bases, with 3 bases remaining between them. Germline V gene sequence: CDR1 ENHRY, CDR2 SYGVKD. This CDR3 has 11 residues. The CDR3 DNA sequence: TGTGCCATCAGTGAGCAATACGAGCAGTACTTC. Protein: CAISEQYEQYF.

The chain carries TRBV27 and TRBJ2-7; D ambiguous. The CDR3 extends over 14 amino acids. Germline CDR1 reads MNHEY; CDR2 reads SMNVEV (reference sequence). Deletions cut 3 bases from V and 2 bases from J, with 11 bases between. CDR3 sequence: CASSLVLQTYEQYF. The DNA for the CDR3 is TGTGCCAGCAGTTTGGTTCTCCAGACCTACGAGCAGTACTTC.

The genes are TRBV9 and TRBJ2-1; D is ambiguous. V was pared by 3 bases and J by 8 bases, with 12 bases between. The CDR3 covers 13 residues. The germline V gene has CDR1 SGDLS and CDR2 YYNGEE. The chain's CDR3 is CASSGARVDEQFF. The CDR3 DNA reads TGTGCCAGCAGCGGGGCCCGAGTGGATGAGCAGTTCTTC.

This chain joins TRBV2 and TRBJ1-5, with D perhaps TRBD1 (6 bases). This CDR3 region has 14 residues. The germline CDR1 and CDR2 sequences are SNHLY and FYNNEI. V was cut by 4 bases and J by 5 bases, with 12 bases left in between. The CDR3 protein is CASSVLQGDQPQHF. The CDR3 bases are TGTGCCAGCAGTGTTTTACAGGGTGATCAGCCCCAGCATTTT.

The chain recombines TRBV4-2 with TRBJ2-2; D might be TRBD1 (6 bases). This CDR3 has 15 residues. Trimming stripped 4 bases from V and 5 bases from J, with 14 bases between. Looked up from germline, CDR1 is LGHNA and CDR2 is YNFKEQ. The CDR3 here is CASSLNTGWTGELFF. CDR3 nucleotide sequence: TGTGCCAGCAGCCTGAACACAGGGTGGACCGGGGAGCTGTTTTTT.

This chain connects TRBV9 to TRBJ2-3; D may be TRBD2 (5 bases). V was pared by 4 bases and J by 9 bases, with 12 bases between. CDR3 length equals 12 residues. CDR1 and CDR2 from the germline V gene are SGDLS and YYNGEE. The CDR3 DNA reads TGTGCCAGCAGCTTCGAACTAGGAACGCAGTATTTT. Translating gives CASSFELGTQYF.

The chain links TRBV5-4 to TRBJ2-7; 12 positions match TRBD2. Germline V gene lookup returns CDR1 SGHNT and CDR2 YYREEE (reference sequence). Trimming cost V 4 bases and J 1 base; bases outside gene matches: 0. There are 14 residues in the CDR3. The CDR3 nucleotides read TGTGCCAGCAGCGGACTAGCGGGGTCCTACGAGCAGTACTTC. Its protein product is CASSGLAGSYEQYF.

The V call is TRBV4-3, the J call TRBJ1-1; D is uncertain. CDR1 and CDR2 (germline): LGHNA, YSLEER. The CDR3 totals 16 residues. Trimming removed 0 bases at V and 1 base at J, with 12 bases between. The CDR3 loop reads CASSQDTWRSNTEAFF. In DNA form, the CDR3 reads TGCGCCAGCAGCCAAGATACGTGGAGATCGAACACTGAAGCTTTCTTT.

The chain uses TRBV29-1 and TRBJ2-3, with 7 bases aligning to TRBD2. Trimming removed 7 bases from V and 3 bases from J; junction bases left unmatched: 13. CDR3 length: 15 amino acids. Germline values: CDR1 SQVTM, CDR2 ANQGSEA. The CDR3 DNA is TGCAGCGGTCTAAAAGGCCCGGGAGGAACAGATACGCAGTATTTT. Protein product: CSGLKGPGGTDTQYF.

About this clone itself: A read error may explain this, as a much larger clone is one base away. The sample has other DNA sequences that encode this CDR3 too. This chain links TRBV6-4 with TRBJ2-3; D may be TRBD2 (7 bases). Germline CDR1 MRHNA, CDR2 SNTAGT. The CDR3 has 14 residues. The germline V and J ends were trimmed by 0 bases and 4 bases, with 8 bases remaining between them. The CDR3 DNA reads TGTGCCAGCAGTGACTCCGGGGGGCCAGATACGCAGTATTTT. It codes for CASSDSGGPDTQYF.

The gene calls are TRBV2 and TRBJ1-4, with 7 nucleotides matching TRBD1. The germline V gene has CDR1 SNHLY and CDR2 FYNNEI. The CDR3 loop spans 17 amino acids. Trimming cost V 7 bases and J 10 bases; bases outside gene matches: 21. For the CDR3, the DNA is TGTGCCAGCAAGAACACAGGGGTCGGGGTTAATTTTGGAAAACTGTTTTTT. Translating it yields CASKNTGVGVNFGKLFF. Looking up the rest from reference TRBV2 and TRBJ1-4 gives the full variable domain: EPEVTQTPSHQVTQMGQEVILRCVPISNHLYFYWYRQILGQKVEFLVSFYNNEISEKSEIFDDQFSVERPDGSNFTLKIRSTKLEDSAMYFCASKNTGVGVNFGKLFFGSGTQLSVL.

The rearrangement joins TRBV6-1 to TRBJ1-1; 8 bases agree with TRBD1. The length of the CDR3 is 11 residues. Unmatched junction bases numbered 1, after V lost 7 bases and J lost 6 bases. Germline values: CDR1 MNHNS, CDR2 SASEGT. CDR3 sequence: CASTGGSEAFF. The CDR3 bases are TGTGCCAGCACAGGGGGCTCTGAAGCTTTCTTT.

The chain carries TRBV27 and TRBJ1-2; D is undetermined. The V gene's germline CDR1 is MNHEY and CDR2 SMNVEV (reference sequence). Trimming took 4 bases from V and 0 from J, leaving 12 bases between them. The CDR3 consists of 15 residues. CDR3 protein: CASSSSGVTNYGYTF. CDR3 DNA: TGTGCCAGCAGTTCCTCCGGGGTGACTAACTATGGCTACACCTTC.

V is TRBV6-5 and J is TRBJ1-5; 7 bases match TRBD1. The V gene end was trimmed by 7 bases and the J gene end by 6 bases; junction bases not matched to a gene: 9. The CDR3 loop spans 14 amino acids. Per germline, CDR1 MNHEY and CDR2 SVGAGI. The CDR3 sequence: CASKTGTFGQPQHF. CDR3 sequence (DNA): TGTGCCAGCAAGACAGGGACCTTCGGTCAGCCCCAGCATTTT.

This chain connects TRBV6-6 to TRBJ1-2, with 7 bases fitting TRBD1. This CDR3 is 13 amino acids long. Germline CDR1 is MNHNY and CDR2 is SVGAGI (reference sequence). V lost 4 bases to trimming and J lost 8 bases; unmatched junction nucleotides: 7. CDR3 amino acids: CASSSRQGWGYTF. The CDR3 DNA follows: TGTGCCAGCAGTTCCCGACAGGGATGGGGCTACACCTTC.

The V and J genes are TRBV4-2 and TRBJ2-1; the match to TRBD2 covers 12 bases. Germline V gene sequence: CDR1 LGHNA, CDR2 YNFKEQ. The V and J ends lost 2 bases and 5 bases, in that order; junction bases with no gene match: 7. The CDR3 is made up of 17 amino acids. Here the CDR3 reads CASSQPSGGDADNEQFF. In DNA, the CDR3 is TGTGCCAGCAGCCAACCTAGCGGGGGGGACGCCGACAATGAGCAGTTCTTC.

This rearrangement joins TRBV19 to TRBJ2-1, with a possible D match to TRBD2 (6 bases). The ends were cut back, 3 bases at V and 4 bases at J, with 16 bases in the middle. The CDR3 contains 16 residues. Germline V CDR1 and CDR2: LNHDA, SQIVND (reference sequence). This CDR3 is CASSIGPSDLYNEQFF. The DNA of the CDR3 is TGTGCCAGTAGTATTGGTCCTAGCGACCTGTACAATGAGCAGTTCTTC.